The 4 T cell receptor beta chains listed next were all sequenced from one sample in a study of regulatory T cells in long-lasting Graves disease. Stated time point: newly diagnosed GD, antithyroid drugs for less than 3 months. PBMC-derived RNA was used for the TCR library. Assembly of TCR beta libraries relied on iRepertoire HTBI primers together with Arm-PCR of CDR3 regions. TCRdb redid the calling of the multiplex PCR reads with MiXCR, one entry per CDR3 protein. The sample lists around 500,000 distinct CDR3 sequences, roughly 16% seen once, with approximately 25% in the top ten. The same data also went into a second study, on T cells in Graves' hyperthyroidism and ophthalmopathy.

Here the sequenced sample was peripheral blood mononuclear cells (PBMCs), taken at new diagnosis, from a patient treated with antithyroid drugs. These receptors were taken from a woman in her forties or fifties with Graves disease.

On this clonotype itself: A much bigger clone sits one base away, suggesting this may be a read error. This sequence joins TRBV20-1 and TRBJ2-7; 11 bases line up with TRBD2. Germline CDR1 reads DFQATT; CDR2 reads SNEGSKA (reference sequence). The CDR3 spans 14 residues. The CDR3 sequence is CSAAKTSGVYKQYF. The CDR3 region has the DNA TGCAGTGCTGCCAAGACTAGCGGGGTCTACAAGCAGTACTTC.

The sample holds many counts of this clonotype. The gene calls are TRBV6-1 and TRBJ1-2; the D gene is possibly TRBD1 (5 bases). CDR3 length: 14 amino acids. Germline V CDR1 and CDR2: MNHNS, SASEGT. V lost 4 bases and J 1 base, leaving 10 bases between the germline ends. CDR3 residues: CASSGQGNNYGYTF. The CDR3 DNA reads as TGTGCCAGCAGTGGGCAGGGTAATAACTATGGCTACACCTTC.

This clonotype was counted many times. The rearrangement links TRBV28 to TRBJ1-4; 7 positions agree with TRBD1. Germline loops: CDR1 MDHEN, CDR2 SYDVKM. The CDR3 is 15 residues long. Trimming cost V 6 bases and J 7 bases; bases outside gene matches: 11. The CDR3 DNA reads TGTGCCAGCAGCCGGCGGAGGGGGCTGAGTGAAAAACTGTTTTTT. Protein: CASSRRRGLSEKLFF.

In its sample, this clonotype was seen many times. J is TRBJ1-1 and V is TRBV30; 9 bases align to TRBD1. The CDR3 has 16 amino acids. The junction had 11 bases not matched to a gene; V was cut back by 5 bases and J by 1 base. Germline V gene sequence: CDR1 GTSNPN, CDR2 SVGIG (reference sequence). For the CDR3, the DNA is TGTGCCTGGGGCCTTGGACAGGGGAGAGGGAACACTGAAGCTTTCTTT. Its translation is CAWGLGQGRGNTEAFF.